The present entry profiles one T cell receptor beta chain with its context. As yet, its antigen is unknown. The PCR made use of 60 Vbeta and 13 Jbeta primers. Repertoires were generated with immunoSEQ multiplex PCR, while TCRdb's copy carries only in-frame clones and drops some. The sample holds some 150,000 clones, about four fifths seen once. This sample was taken from a study of cytomegalovirus exposure and HLA in healthy donors. Study results and limitations: What TCR beta sequences reportedly achieved was accurate prediction of HLA-A and HLA-B alleles in most subjects. Prior analysis indicated that the majority of TCR beta V segments exhibited productivity approximately 87% or approximately 30% of the time.

The germline V gene has CDR1 MDHEN and CDR2 SYDVKM. This CDR3 region has 14 residues. V shed 3 bases and J 5 bases; nucleotides not matched to a gene: 3. Sequencing was done on a sample of PBMCs. The chain is built from TRBV28 and TRBJ2-1, with 8 bases that match TRBD1. The clonotype originates from a woman in her thirties or forties in good health and CMV-seropositive. The CDR3 protein is CASSFPTGDNEQFF. Here the CDR3 DNA reads TGTGCCAGCAGTTTCCCGACAGGGGACAATGAGCAGTTCTTC. Full variable domain (outside the CDR3, taken from reference TRBV28 and TRBJ2-1): DVKVTQSSRYLVKRTGEKVFLECVQDMDHENMFWYRQDPGLGLRLIYFSYDVKMKEKGDIPEGYSVSREKKERFSLILESASTNQTSMYLCASSFPTGDNEQFFGPGTRLTVL.